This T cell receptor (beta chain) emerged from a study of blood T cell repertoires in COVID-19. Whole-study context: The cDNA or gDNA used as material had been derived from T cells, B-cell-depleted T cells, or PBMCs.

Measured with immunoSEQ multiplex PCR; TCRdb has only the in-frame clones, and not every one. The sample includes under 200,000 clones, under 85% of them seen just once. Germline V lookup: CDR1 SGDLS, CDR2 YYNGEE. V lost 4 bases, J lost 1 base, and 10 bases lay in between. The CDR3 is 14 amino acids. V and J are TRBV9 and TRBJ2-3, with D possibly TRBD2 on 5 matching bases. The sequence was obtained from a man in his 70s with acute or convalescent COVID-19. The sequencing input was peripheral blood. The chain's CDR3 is CASSLLGGTDTQYF. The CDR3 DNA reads TGTGCCAGCAGCCTCCTCGGGGGCACAGATACGCAGTATTTT.